These 13 T cell receptor beta chains share one sample of origin, sequenced in a study of T cell responses to AZD1222 COVID-19 vaccine. The repertoire was sequenced with immunoSEQ multiplex PCR; TCRdb's copy has only in-frame clones and lacks some. The sample carries about 140,000 clones, less than 95% recorded once. The sample in question was peripheral blood, obtained 28 days after the second dose of the MenACWY control vaccine. The receptors here all came from an adult who received the MenACWY meningococcal vaccine as a control.

The genes are TRBV29-1 and TRBJ2-1, with D possibly matching TRBD1 (5 bases). Deletions cut 4 bases from V and 5 bases from J, with 6 bases between. Germline loops: CDR1 SQVTM, CDR2 ANQGSEA. The CDR3 is 11 residues long. The CDR3: CSVARDNEQFF. In nucleotides, the CDR3 is TGCAGCGTTGCCAGGGACAATGAGCAGTTCTTC.

J is TRBJ2-5 and V is TRBV28; a possible D gene is TRBD1 (7 bases). The CDR3 has 16 amino acids. The V gene lost 2 bases and the J gene lost 4 bases, with 17 bases spanning the gap. In germline, CDR1 is MDHEN, CDR2 SYDVKM. The CDR3 reads CASSLPMEGARETQYF. For the CDR3, the DNA is TGTGCCAGCAGTTTACCCATGGAGGGGGCGAGAGAGACCCAGTACTTC. Using reference TRBV28 and TRBJ2-5 for the parts outside the CDR3, the full variable domain is DVKVTQSSRYLVKRTGEKVFLECVQDMDHENMFWYRQDPGLGLRLIYFSYDVKMKEKGDIPEGYSVSREKKERFSLILESASTNQTSMYLCASSLPMEGARETQYFGPGTRLLVL.

V is TRBV27 and J is TRBJ1-5; 7 bases are shared with TRBD1. The CDR3 loop spans 15 amino acids. Losses at the gene ends were 3 bases for V and 1 base for J; bases not matched to a gene: 3. CDR1 is MNHEY and CDR2 is SMNVEV in the germline V gene (reference sequence). The CDR3 DNA is TGTGCCAGCAGTTTGCGACAGGGAAGCAATCAGCCCCAGCATTTT. It translates to CASSLRQGSNQPQHF.

V usage is TRBV5-6 and J usage is TRBJ2-5, with 12 bases matching TRBD2. V dropped 4 bases and J dropped 2; count of bases not matched to a gene: 9. CDR3 length: 17 amino acids. Germline CDR1 SGHDT, CDR2 YYEEEE. In DNA, the CDR3 is TGTGCCAGCAGCCGGAGGACTAGCGGGGCGATTCAAGAGACCCAGTACTTC. It translates to CASSRRTSGAIQETQYF.

CDR3 DNA sequence: TGCGCCAGCAGCAGCCGGGACTATCGCACAGATACGCAGTATTTT. Its protein is CASSSRDYRTDTQYF. The rearrangement joins TRBV5-1 to TRBJ2-3, with 7 bases fitting TRBD2. The CDR3 length is 15 residues. The J segment lost 1 base and the V segment lost 4 bases, leaving 6 bases of the junction unmatched. Germline V gives CDR1 SGHRS, CDR2 YFSETQ. Full variable domain (outside the CDR3, taken from reference TRBV5-1 and TRBJ2-3): KAGVTQTPRYLIKTRGQQVTLSCSPISGHRSVSWYQQTPGQGLQFLFEYFSETQRNKGNFPGRFSGRQFSNSRSEMNVSTLELGDSALYLCASSSRDYRTDTQYFGPGTRLTVL.

Notes on this clone: Other DNA variants within this sample encode the same CDR3. J is TRBJ2-7 and V is TRBV6-5; no firm D call. The CDR3 spans 12 residues. Trimming left V 5 bases short and J 0 bases short, with 5 bases between. Germline V CDR1 and CDR2: MNHEY, SVGAGI. In nucleotides, the CDR3 is TGTGCCAGCAGTCGTAGCTCCTACGAGCAGTACTTC. Its translation: CASSRSSYEQYF.

The V gene is TRBV5-1, the J gene TRBJ2-7; D call uncertain. The germline V gene encodes CDR1 SGHRS and CDR2 YFSETQ. This CDR3 contains 17 residues. The V and J ends lost 0 bases and 1 base respectively, with 17 bases between them. The chain's CDR3 is CASSLGLRPTLSYEQYF. CDR3 coding DNA: TGCGCCAGCAGCTTGGGTTTGCGGCCGACATTGTCCTACGAGCAGTACTTC.

The V call is TRBV7-6, the J call TRBJ1-4; D unresolved. V shed 5 bases and J shed 3 bases, with 10 bases lying between them. Germline assignment: CDR1 SGHVS and CDR2 FNYEAQ. The CDR3 totals 14 residues. The CDR3 DNA is TGTGCCAGCAGCCGAGGGCTCCCTAATGAAAAACTGTTTTTT. As protein: CASSRGLPNEKLFF. The entire variable domain, with the rest obtained from reference TRBV7-6 and TRBJ1-4, is as follows: GAGVSQSPRYKVTKRGQDVALRCDPISGHVSLYWYRQALGQGPEFLTYFNYEAQQDKSGLPNDRFSAERPEGSISTLTIQRTEQRDSAMYRCASSRGLPNEKLFFGSGTQLSVL.

The V and J genes are TRBV7-9 and TRBJ2-1; 8 bases match TRBD1. Germline V gene sequence: CDR1 SEHNR, CDR2 FQNEAQ (reference sequence). The CDR3 has 14 residues. After removal of 3 bases from V and 6 bases from J, the junction contained 4 bases not matched to a gene. The CDR3 here is CASSFTDRVNEQFF. CDR3 in DNA: TGTGCCAGCAGCTTCACGGACAGGGTCAATGAGCAGTTCTTC.

This chain connects TRBV29-1 to TRBJ2-7; perhaps TRBD1 as D (6 bases). V gave up 4 bases and J gave up 3 bases, with 16 bases separating them. CDR3 length equals 14 residues. CDR1 is SQVTM, CDR2 ANQGSEA, per germline. The CDR3, as DNA: TGCAGCGTTGTGTCTCAGGGACACAACTACGAGCAGTACTTC. Translating gives CSVVSQGHNYEQYF.

The rearrangement links TRBV19 to TRBJ1-4, with 9 bases that match TRBD1. The junction had 3 bases not matched to a gene; V was cut back by 3 bases and J by 7 bases. The CDR3 totals 14 residues. The V gene's germline CDR1 is LNHDA and CDR2 SQIVND (reference sequence). CDR3 region: CASSMGQGSEKLFF. The CDR3 coding sequence is TGTGCCAGTAGTATGGGACAGGGTAGTGAAAAACTGTTTTTT. The variable domain in full, completed from reference TRBV19 and TRBJ1-4, reads DGGITQSPKYLFRKEGQNVTLSCEQNLNHDAMYWYRQDPGQGLRLIYYSQIVNDFQKGDIAEGYSVSREKKESFPLTVTSAQKNPTAFYLCASSMGQGSEKLFFGSGTQLSVL.

The chain employs TRBV5-4 and TRBJ2-7, with 9 bases fitting TRBD1. Looked up from germline, CDR1 is SGHNT and CDR2 is YYREEE (reference sequence). The trim removed 4 bases at V and 5 bases at J, leaving 7 bases unmatched. This CDR3 is built from 14 residues. For the CDR3, the DNA is TGTGCCAGCAGCCTCGCGGGACAGGGTGACGAGCAGTACTTC. This translates into CASSLAGQGDEQYF.

This clone was seen only once. V usage is TRBV12-3 or TRBV12-4 and J usage is TRBJ1-1, with no clear D. The CDR3 length is 13 residues. The V end was cut by 4 bases, the J end by 1 base, with 7 bases between. The CDR3 DNA is TGTGCCAGCAGTTCTCGGGAGAACACTGAAGCTTTCTTT. Encoded protein: CASSSRENTEAFF.